The 27 T cell receptor beta chains in this list originate from one sample, sequenced in a study of blood T cell repertoires in COVID-19. The data were produced by immunoSEQ multiplex PCR, yet TCRdb's version contains in-frame clones alone and is incomplete. The table shows 310,000 or so clones, with approximately 90% occurring only once. Sequencing was performed on PBMCs or T cells enriched from blood (not recorded which). Receptors were obtained from a woman in her late teens or twenties who had recovered from COVID-19.

Points on this clone: Other DNA sequences within the sample encode an identical CDR3. The rearrangement uses TRBV29-1 and TRBJ1-2; the D is unclear. The CDR3 has 12 residues. CDR1 and CDR2 from the germline V gene are SQVTM and ANQGSEA. Trimming left V 4 bases short and J 2 bases short, with 8 bases between. The CDR3 DNA is TGCAGCGTTGGTCAATCCAACTATGGCTACACCTTC. Residues: CSVGQSNYGYTF.

This rearrangement joins TRBV4-1 to TRBJ1-3; no reliable D call. V lost 3 bases to trimming and J lost 1 base, with 13 bases between them. From germline, CDR1 is MGHRA and CDR2 YSYEKL. The CDR3 totals 16 residues. CDR3 sequence reads: CASSQPKRGSGNTIYF. In DNA form, the CDR3 reads TGCGCCAGCAGCCAGCCAAAACGAGGGTCTGGAAACACCATATATTTT.

The chain joins TRBV3-1 (or the pseudogene TRBV3-2) to TRBJ2-2; 10 bases agree with TRBD2. The CDR3 spans 17 residues. Germline CDR1 is LGHDT and CDR2 is YNNKEL (reference sequence). Trimming at V came to 1 base and at J to 6 bases, leaving 8 bases not matched to a gene. The CDR3 sequence is CASSQVAAGGYPGELFF. DNA of the CDR3: TGTGCCAGCAGCCAAGTTGCAGCGGGGGGGTATCCCGGGGAGCTGTTTTTT.

The V gene is TRBV7-9, the J gene TRBJ2-3, with D possibly TRBD2 on 5 matching bases. Trimming pared 2 bases from V and 2 bases from J, leaving 14 bases between. Germline CDR1 is SEHNR and CDR2 is FQNEAQ (reference sequence). CDR3 length equals 16 residues. The CDR3 DNA reads TGTGCCAGCAGCTTACATGGGGTAGCGCTCACAGATACGCAGTATTTT. Its translation is CASSLHGVALTDTQYF.

The V and J genes are TRBV2 and TRBJ1-1, with D uncertain. Deletions cut 6 bases from V and 1 base from J, with 12 bases between. Per germline, CDR1 SNHLY and CDR2 FYNNEI. This CDR3 is built from 14 residues. This chain's CDR3 is CASSFLTENTEAFF. The CDR3 coding sequence is TGTGCCAGCAGCTTCCTAACCGAGAACACTGAAGCTTTCTTT.

The rearrangement uses TRBV5-6 and TRBJ2-5; D is perhaps TRBD1 (6 bases). The CDR3 is 13 amino acids. Germline lookup yields CDR1 SGHDT and CDR2 YYEEEE. The V gene lost 1 base and the J gene lost 5 bases, with 9 bases spanning the gap. CDR3 sequence: CASSLPGDETQYF. Here the CDR3 DNA reads TGTGCCAGCAGCTTGCCAGGGGACGAGACCCAGTACTTC.

This clone appeared a few times. The genes are TRBV19 and TRBJ1-2, with TRBD1 matching 11 bases. V was pared by 5 bases and J by 8 bases, with 13 bases of the junction left unmatched. This CDR3 has 16 amino acids. Per germline, CDR1 LNHDA and CDR2 SQIVND (reference sequence). The CDR3 spells CASSVPVGTGGSGYTF. CDR3 nucleotides: TGTGCCAGTAGTGTACCGGTCGGGACAGGGGGTAGCGGCTACACCTTC.

This chain uses TRBV18 with TRBJ1-3, with TRBD1 identical over 7 bases. Trimming at V came to 3 bases and at J to 0 bases, leaving 2 bases not matched to a gene. The germline gives CDR1 KGHSH, CDR2 LQKENI. CDR3 length: 15 residues. The CDR3 loop is CASSPTGDSGNTIYF. The CDR3, as DNA: TGTGCCAGCTCACCCACAGGGGACTCTGGAAACACCATATATTTT.

The table lists this clone with a few counts. The chain carries TRBV5-1 and TRBJ2-5; 8 bases map to TRBD2. The CDR3 has 14 residues. The trim removed 1 base at V and 3 bases at J, leaving 2 bases unmatched. Germline lookup yields CDR1 SGHRS and CDR2 YFSETQ. CDR3 DNA sequence: TGCGCCAGCAGCTTGTTCGGGGGGGAAGAGACCCAGTACTTC. Its translation is CASSLFGGEETQYF.

The chain recombines TRBV11-1 with TRBJ1-2; TRBD1 matches 8 bases. With V trimmed by 2 bases and J by 6 bases, 2 bases remained unmatched. The germline gives CDR1 SGHAT, CDR2 FQDESV (reference sequence). The CDR3 consists of 13 residues. CDR3 sequence reads: CASSLQGANGYTF. CDR3 DNA: TGTGCCAGCAGCTTACAGGGGGCTAATGGCTACACCTTC.

The chain uses TRBV12-3 or TRBV12-4 and TRBJ1-5; the D gene is possibly TRBD1 (6 bases). Trimming shortened V by 6 bases and J by 11 bases, and 17 bases separated the two germline ends. There are 13 residues in the CDR3. The CDR3 coding sequence is TGTGCCAGCAGCAAGCAGGGGTCGGAGGCCCAGCATTTT. It encodes CASSKQGSEAQHF.

The V call is TRBV7-3, the J call TRBJ2-3; a weak D match, TRBD2 (5 bases). The CDR3 runs 15 residues. Trimming cost V 2 bases and J 4 bases, with 13 bases left between them. The germline V gene has CDR1 SGHTA and CDR2 FQGTGA. CDR3 residues: CASSLDISGPDTQYF. CDR3 nucleotides: TGTGCCAGCAGCTTAGATATCAGCGGCCCAGATACGCAGTATTTT.

The chain couples TRBV5-6 to TRBJ1-1; TRBD1 aligns across 9 bases. Per germline, CDR1 SGHDT and CDR2 YYEEEE. CDR3 length equals 16 residues. V lost 5 bases to trimming and J lost 4 bases; unmatched junction nucleotides: 12. CDR3 loop: CASSLEQGARGTEAFF. CDR3 in DNA: TGTGCCAGCAGTTTAGAACAGGGGGCGCGGGGCACTGAAGCTTTCTTT.

The J gene is TRBJ2-5, the V gene TRBV14; 8 nucleotides agree with TRBD2. Germline CDR1 reads SGHDN; CDR2 reads FVKESK. The CDR3 covers 15 residues. J lost 0 bases, V lost 7 bases, and 7 bases had no gene match. The CDR3 loop reads CASNYGGADQETQYF. The CDR3 region has the DNA TGTGCCAGCAACTACGGGGGGGCGGACCAAGAGACCCAGTACTTC.

V is TRBV2 and J is TRBJ1-5; 7 bases fit TRBD1. The germline V gene has CDR1 SNHLY and CDR2 FYNNEI. The CDR3 runs to 16 residues. Trimming removed 6 bases from V and 2 bases from J; junction bases left unmatched: 10. DNA of the CDR3: TGTGCCAGCAGCCCAAGGGGGCGGGAAGGCAATCAGCCCCAGCATTTT. This gives the protein CASSPRGREGNQPQHF.

The rearrangement joins TRBV7-9 to TRBJ1-2, with 7 bases fitting TRBD1. V shed 5 bases and J 3 bases; nucleotides not matched to a gene: 3. Germline CDR1 is SEHNR and CDR2 is FQNEAQ (reference sequence). This CDR3 is 13 amino acids long. The CDR3 sequence: CASSPTGYYGYTF. CDR3 in DNA: TGTGCCAGCAGCCCGACAGGGTACTATGGCTACACCTTC.

This chain uses TRBV7-2 with TRBJ2-2, with TRBD2 as a possible D gene (5 bases). In germline, CDR1 is SGHTA, CDR2 FQGNSA. Trimming pared 0 bases from V and 4 bases from J, leaving 12 bases between. The length of the CDR3 is 16 residues. CDR3 in amino acids: CASSLAILVATGELFF. For the CDR3, the DNA is TGTGCCAGCAGCTTAGCTATACTAGTGGCCACCGGGGAGCTGTTTTTT. Full variable domain (remainder filled in from reference TRBV7-2 and TRBJ2-2): GAGVSQSPSNKVTEKGKDVELRCDPISGHTALYWYRQSLGQGLEFLIYFQGNSAPDKSGLPSDRFSAERTGGSVSTLTIQRTQQEDSAVYLCASSLAILVATGELFFGEGSRLTVL.

The chain has TRBV4-3 and TRBJ2-1, with TRBD2 matching 9 bases. CDR1 and CDR2 (germline): LGHNA, YSLEER. J was trimmed by 8 bases and V by 1 base; bases with no gene match: 9. The CDR3 sequence is 16 residues long. The CDR3 region has the DNA TGCGCCAGCAGCCAAGCCTATAGCGGGAGAACGGATGAGCAGTTCTTC. It codes for CASSQAYSGRTDEQFF.

This clone was counted a single time. The chain has TRBV5-4 and TRBJ2-2, with 9 bases fitting TRBD1. There are 15 residues in the CDR3. With 4 bases clipped from V and 4 bases from J, the junction kept 5 bases outside the gene matches. The germline V gene encodes CDR1 SGHNT and CDR2 YYREEE (reference sequence). As DNA, the CDR3 is TGTGCCAGCAGCCGCCGGGACAGGGCCACCGGGGAGCTGTTTTTT. It yields the protein CASSRRDRATGELFF.

For this clone: One end of the junction varies from germline; a read error may be responsible. The rearrangement uses TRBV11-2 and TRBJ2-2; 9 nucleotides line up with TRBD2. Germline values: CDR1 SGHAT, CDR2 FQNNGV. The CDR3 sequence is 19 residues long. The CDR3 DNA is TGCGCCCGCCGCGCCGGGGGCCGCGGGGGGGCGGTCGTCGCCGGGGAGCTGTTTTTT. This codes for CARRAGGRGGAVVAGELFF.

CDR3 DNA: TGTGCCACCAGTGGGTTTGGGGCAGAAGCTTTCTTT. Amino acid sequence: CATSGFGAEAFF. The chain uses TRBV24-1 and TRBJ1-1; tentative D call: TRBD1 (5 bases). The CDR3 contains 12 residues. The V and J ends lost 5 bases and 8 bases respectively, with 11 bases between them. The germline gives CDR1 KGHDR, CDR2 SFDVKD.

This rearrangement joins TRBV21-1 to TRBJ2-7; the table gives TRBD1 as D, unverified against the DNA. TRBV21-1 counts as a pseudogene. The CDR3 runs to 16 residues. CDR3 nucleotides: TGTGCCAGCAGCGCTCGGCGACAGGGGTGTACGAGGGAGCAGTACTTC. This translates into CASSARRQGCTREQYF.

This sequence joins TRBV28 and TRBJ2-3; no clear D. The CDR3 sequence is 15 residues long. Germline V CDR1 and CDR2: MDHEN, SYDVKM. The V gene lost 2 bases and the J gene lost 4 bases, with 13 bases spanning the gap. The CDR3 nucleotides read TGTGCCAGCAGTTTAGGTCCCCGAGGCGCAGATACGCAGTATTTT. Protein: CASSLGPRGADTQYF.

This clone was seen more than once but under ten times. The chain is built from TRBV28 and TRBJ2-7; 11 bases agree with TRBD1. Per the germline V gene, CDR1 is MDHEN and CDR2 is SYDVKM. This CDR3 is 14 amino acids long. Trimming at V came to 5 bases and at J to 3 bases, leaving 3 bases not matched to a gene. The CDR3 spells CASSTGTGGYEQYF. In nucleotides, the CDR3 is TGTGCCAGCAGTACCGGGACAGGGGGCTACGAGCAGTACTTC.

On this clone itself: A read error may account for a junction end that differs from germline. The chain employs TRBV7-9 and TRBJ2-7; tentative D call: TRBD2 (5 bases). This CDR3 region has 14 residues. Germline V gene lookup returns CDR1 SEHNR and CDR2 FQNEAQ (reference sequence). CDR3: CASSLADSAYEQYF. DNA of the CDR3: TGTGCCAGCAGCCTAGCCGATAGTGCCTACGAGCAGTACTTC.

V and J are TRBV27 and TRBJ1-1; D not certain. CDR3 size: 13 residues. The germline gives CDR1 MNHEY, CDR2 SMNVEV (reference sequence). Trimming removed 9 bases at V and 1 base at J, with 12 bases between. CDR3 nucleotide sequence: TGTGCCAGTTGTGGCGGGCCGAACACTGAAGCTTTCTTT. Amino acids: CASCGGPNTEAFF.

This sequence joins TRBV5-5 and TRBJ1-4; tentative D call: TRBD1 (6 bases). With 4 bases removed from V and 2 bases from J, the gap between germline ends came to 15 bases. Looked up from germline, CDR1 is SGHKS and CDR2 is YYEKEE (reference sequence). The length of the CDR3 is 16 residues. The CDR3 nucleotides read TGTGCCAGCAGCAGAGGGGGGGTTGGTACTAATGAAAAACTGTTTTTT. Its translation: CASSRGGVGTNEKLFF.